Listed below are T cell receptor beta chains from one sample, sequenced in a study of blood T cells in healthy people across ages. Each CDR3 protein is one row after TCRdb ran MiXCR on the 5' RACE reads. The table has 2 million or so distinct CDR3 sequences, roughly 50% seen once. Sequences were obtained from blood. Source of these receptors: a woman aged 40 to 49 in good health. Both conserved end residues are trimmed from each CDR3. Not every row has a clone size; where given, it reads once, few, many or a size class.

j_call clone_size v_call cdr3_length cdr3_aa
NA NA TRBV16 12 ASSPKREQGEQY
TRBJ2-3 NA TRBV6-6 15 ASSPTGTGFSTDTQY
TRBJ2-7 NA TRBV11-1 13 ASSLGQNRVYEQY
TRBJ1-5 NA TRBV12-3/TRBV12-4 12 ASSHGRFNQPQH
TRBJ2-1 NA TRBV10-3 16 AISESQGQPNYYNEQF
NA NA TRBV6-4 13 ASSEAPSGVNEQY
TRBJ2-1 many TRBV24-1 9 ATSFLNEQF
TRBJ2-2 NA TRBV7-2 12 ASSLARKTGELF
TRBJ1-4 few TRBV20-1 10 SARDRGQKLF
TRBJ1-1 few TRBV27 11 ASKVGGRTEAF
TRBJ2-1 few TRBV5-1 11 ASSLNIDNEQF
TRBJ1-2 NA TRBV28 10 ASTGPNYGYT
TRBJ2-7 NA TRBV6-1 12 ASSPTDNSYEQY